This entry is about one T cell receptor beta chain. The sample originates from a study of blood T cell repertoires in COVID-19. Turning to the study itself: PBMCs, B-cell-depleted T cells, or T cells were the source of the cDNA or gDNA that made up the material.

Original data processing: Nucleated cell counts were estimated from reference gene primer amplification. Assay used: immunoSEQ multiplex PCR; TCRdb lists only in-frame clones, some missing. The D gene and trimming were derived from the DNA, and the V and J assignments and clone size from that table. This sample has roughly 59,000 clones; roughly 71% occur once, and the top ten carry about 6.4%. Material for sequencing was peripheral blood. The clonotype originates from a woman aged 45-59 years with active or convalescent COVID-19.

This chain's CDR3 is CAISHIAGGLYNEQFF. DNA for the CDR3: TGTGCCATCAGTCATATAGCGGGAGGACTCTACAATGAGCAGTTCTTC. V usage is TRBV10-3 and J usage is TRBJ2-1; the match to TRBD2 covers 10 bases. The CDR3 has 16 amino acids. V lost 5 bases to trimming and J lost 3 bases; unmatched junction nucleotides: 7. Germline V gives CDR1 ENHRY, CDR2 SYGVKD.